The rows below give T cell receptor beta chains drawn from one sample of a study of radiotherapy plus CTLA-4 blockade in lung cancer. Method: immunoSEQ multiplex PCR; TCRdb's copy keeps in-frame clones and lacks some. The sample contains about 53,000 clones, approximately 84% of which appear only once. Material: peripheral blood, obtained from a patient treated with radiotherapy plus ipilimumab. The source is a human donor with non-small cell lung cancer whose response to radiotherapy plus ipilimumab could not be evaluated. CDR3s include the opening cysteine and the closing phenylalanine or tryptophan. A D gene is named only where the DNA matches it firmly. Some rows mark clone size as missing; the rest say once, few, many or name a class of expanded clone.

d_call	v_call	j_call	clone_size	cdr3_nt	cdr3_aa
-	TRBV27	TRBJ1-2	-	TGTGCCAGCAGTTTATCCGGGGATGGCTACACCTTC	CASSLSGDGYTF
TRBD2	TRBV7-9	TRBJ2-3	-	TGTGCCAGCAGCTCCAGAGGAGGAGCGGGGTCGCAGTATTTT	CASSSRGGAGSQYF
TRBD1	TRBV7-2	TRBJ1-2	-	TGTGCCAGCAGCTTACCCCCGACAGGGAACTATGGCTACACCTTC	CASSLPPTGNYGYTF
-	TRBV6-6	TRBJ2-2	-	TGTGCCAGCAGCCCCGGACAGAACACCGGGGAGCTGTTTTTT	CASSPGQNTGELFF
-	TRBV4-3	TRBJ2-1	once	TGCGCCAGCAGCCAAGAAGTAGGGGGGAGGGGTTACAATGAGCAGTTCTTC	CASSQEVGGRGYNEQFF
-	TRBV19	TRBJ1-4	-	TGTGCCAGTAGCCTTAACGAGGTCGTCGTAAATGAAAAACTGTTTTTT	CASSLNEVVVNEKLFF
-	TRBV21-1	TRBJ2-5	-	TGTGCCAGCAGCAAAGCACCCCTCGGGAACAGGGGGCAGTGGTACCAAGAGACCCAGTACTTC	CASSKAPLGNRGQWYQETQYF
-	TRBV21-1	TRBJ2-3	-	TGTGCCAGCCAAAATACGCAGTATTTT	CASQNTQYF
TRBD2	TRBV5-1	TRBJ2-1	-	TGCGCCAGCAGCTTGGACGGGACTATAAATGAGCAGTTCTTC	CASSLDGTINEQFF
-	TRBV4-2	TRBJ2-7	-	TGTGCCAGCAGCCAAGATTTGAACAGGTTAGACTACGAGCAGTACTTC	CASSQDLNRLDYEQYF
TRBD2	TRBV9	TRBJ2-5	-	TGTGCCAGCAGCTTTAGCGGGAGGGCCGTTTCAGGGACCCAGTACTTC	CASSFSGRAVSGTQYF
TRBD1	TRBV25-1	TRBJ2-7	few	TGTGCCAGCAGCGGGACAGGGTACGAGCAGTACTTC	CASSGTGYEQYF
-	TRBV9	TRBJ1-4	-	TGTGCCAGCAGCGTAGGGCAGGGCACTAATGAAAAACTGTTTTTT	CASSVGQGTNEKLFF
TRBD2	TRBV4-1	TRBJ2-7	few	TGCGCCAGCAGCCAAGATCCGGCTAGCGGGGAGTACGAGCAGTACTTC	CASSQDPASGEYEQYF
TRBD1	TRBV28	TRBJ2-7	-	TGTGCCAGCAGTTCGGACCCGGACAGGGACTACGAGCAGTACTTC	CASSSDPDRDYEQYF
TRBD1	TRBV4-1	TRBJ2-7	once	TGCGCCAGCAGCCGAGCGCAGGGGGCGGAAGAGCAGTACTTC	CASSRAQGAEEQYF
TRBD2	TRBV6-5	TRBJ2-5	-	TGTGCCAGCAGTTACTCGACTAGCGGGAGCATGGAGACCCAGTACTTC	CASSYSTSGSMETQYF
TRBD1	TRBV28	TRBJ1-4	-	TGTGCCAGCAGTTCCCACGCAGGGGGTCCTAATGAAAAACTGTTTTTT	CASSSHAGGPNEKLFF
-	TRBV11-3	TRBJ2-1	-	TGTGCCAGCAGCCCCAGCGGAGGACTTTACAATGAGCAGTTCTTC	CASSPSGGLYNEQFF
-	TRBV6-6	TRBJ2-5	few	TGTGCCAGCAGTTCCGGGGTAGCAGGGACCCAGTACTTC	CASSSGVAGTQYF
TRBD2	TRBV7-2	TRBJ2-5	-	TGTGCCAGCAGCTTACTTCGCCCCAGCGGGAGTAGGGGAGAGACCCAGTACTTC	CASSLLRPSGSRGETQYF
TRBD1	TRBV18	TRBJ1-1	once	TGTGCCAGCTCACCCCTCGGACAGGATCTCGGTGAAGCTTTCTTT	CASSPLGQDLGEAFF
-	TRBV9	TRBJ1-2	once	TGTGCCAGCAGCGTAGGCCTTGGGGGAGGCTATGGCTACACCTTC	CASSVGLGGGYGYTF
TRBD1	TRBV5-1	TRBJ2-1	-	TGCGCCAGCAGAAGACTCCCGGGACAGGGAGATGATGAGCAGTTCTTC	CASRRLPGQGDDEQFF
-	TRBV5-1	TRBJ2-1	-	TGCGCCAGCAGCTTGGTAAGGGGGGGCGTCGGTCTTGCTGAGCAGTTCTTC	CASSLVRGGVGLAEQFF
-	TRBV4-3	TRBJ1-2	-	TGCGCCAGCAGCCAAGAGGGAGACTATGGCTACACCTTC	CASSQEGDYGYTF
-	TRBV7-9	TRBJ2-7	-	TGTGCCAGCAGCTTAAAGAGGAACGAGCAGTACTTC	CASSLKRNEQYF
-	TRBV28	TRBJ2-3	-	TGTGCCAGCAGTTCCTCAGGGGCCCACACAGATACGCAGTATTTT	CASSSSGAHTDTQYF
-	TRBV12-5	TRBJ2-5	-	TGTGCTAGTGGTTTGGCCCTCGGGGGACAAGAGACCCAGTACTTC	CASGLALGGQETQYF
TRBD2	TRBV30	TRBJ2-7	-	TGTGCCTGGAGTGTACCGACTAGCGGGAGTGCCTACGAGCAGTACTTC	CAWSVPTSGSAYEQYF
-	TRBV9	TRBJ2-7	few	TGTGCCAGCAACGTGGACAGCCGAAGCTCCTACGAGCAGTACTTC	CASNVDSRSSYEQYF
-	TRBV14	TRBJ1-2	-	TGTGCCAGCAGCCAAGTGTGGGGGGTCGGGGGCTACACCTTC	CASSQVWGVGGYTF
TRBD1	TRBV29-1	TRBJ2-7	-	TGCAGCGTTGAGAGGGGACAGGGTTCCTACGAGCAGTACTTC	CSVERGQGSYEQYF
TRBD1	TRBV10-3	TRBJ1-1	-	TGTGCCACCGAGGCTGGGACAGGGGGTAACACTGAAGCTTTCTTT	CATEAGTGGNTEAFF
-	TRBV15	TRBJ2-5	-	TGTGCCACCAGCAGAGCCTTACGGGGAGGGGGGGAGACCCAGTACTTC	CATSRALRGGGETQYF
-	TRBV19	TRBJ2-2	once	TGTGCCAGTAGTATAGATCCTATATTCTCCACCGGGGAGCTGTTTTTT	CASSIDPIFSTGELFF
-	TRBV20-1	TRBJ2-1	medium-sized	TGCGGACCACAATGGGAGAATGAGCAGTTCTTC	CGPQWENEQFF
-	TRBV29-1	TRBJ1-1	-	TGCAGCGTTGACGGGACATACTCCGGGACTGAAGCTTTCTTT	CSVDGTYSGTEAFF
-	TRBV29-1	TRBJ2-3	-	TGCAGCGTTGAAGGGACAGTAGATACGCAGTATTTT	CSVEGTVDTQYF
TRBD1	TRBV18	TRBJ1-2	-	TGTGCCAGCTCCGGTACGGGACAGGGCAACTATGGCTACACCTTC	CASSGTGQGNYGYTF
-	TRBV4-1	TRBJ2-7	few	TGCGCCAGCAGCCAAGGAGCTAGCATATACGAGCAGTACTTC	CASSQGASIYEQYF
-	TRBV27	TRBJ2-1	-	TGTGCCAGCAGCTCCCAGTTTTCCGCCTACAATGAGCAGTTCTTC	CASSSQFSAYNEQFF
TRBD1	TRBV7-3	TRBJ1-4	-	TGTGCCAGCAGCTTCTTCAGGGGGCCTGAAAAACTGTTTTTT	CASSFFRGPEKLFF
-	TRBV5-1	TRBJ2-3	-	TGCGCCAGCAGCACAGGGAGGGGACTCACCCTTTCGGATACGCAGTATTTT	CASSTGRGLTLSDTQYF
-	TRBV6-6	TRBJ1-4	-	TGTGCCAGCAGTCCGTACCCGCGGGATGAAAAACTGTTTTTT	CASSPYPRDEKLFF
-	TRBV19	TRBJ1-5	-	TGTGCCAGTAGTATAGACAGGGGTCCGGATCAGCCCCAGCATTTT	CASSIDRGPDQPQHF
TRBD1	TRBV4-2	TRBJ1-2	few	TGTGCCAGCAGCCAAGCCGACAGGGGAGTCTATGGCTACACCTTC	CASSQADRGVYGYTF
TRBD1	TRBV27	TRBJ2-7	-	TGTGCCAGCAGCCTGACAGGGGCTACCTACGAGCAGTACTTC	CASSLTGATYEQYF
-	TRBV7-6	TRBJ2-2	-	TGTGCCAGCAGCTTAGAGGTCGGGTTTGCCGGGGAGCTGTTTTTT	CASSLEVGFAGELFF
TRBD1	TRBV6-5	TRBJ1-1	-	TGTGCCAGCAGAGATGACAGGGCCCACACTGAAGCTTTCTTT	CASRDDRAHTEAFF
TRBD1	TRBV7-2	TRBJ2-4	-	TGTGCCAGCAGCTTAGTATCCGGTTCCTGGACAGGCAAAAACATTCAGTACTTC	CASSLVSGSWTGKNIQYF
TRBD2	TRBV4-2	TRBJ2-7	-	TGTGCCAGCAGCCAGTTAGAACTAGCGGGAGAGGGCGAGCAGTACTTC	CASSQLELAGEGEQYF
-	TRBV11-2	TRBJ2-7	-	TGTGCCAGCAGCTTAAAGGCTCTAGCGAGAACCTACGAGCAGTACTTC	CASSLKALARTYEQYF
TRBD1	TRBV27	TRBJ2-7	-	TGTGCCAGCAGCAACCCATCAGGGACAGTCATTTCCTACGAGCAGTACTTC	CASSNPSGTVISYEQYF
TRBD1	TRBV30	TRBJ1-2	-	TGTGCCTGGAGTGTACCAGGGGGCTTCTATGGCTACACCTTC	CAWSVPGGFYGYTF